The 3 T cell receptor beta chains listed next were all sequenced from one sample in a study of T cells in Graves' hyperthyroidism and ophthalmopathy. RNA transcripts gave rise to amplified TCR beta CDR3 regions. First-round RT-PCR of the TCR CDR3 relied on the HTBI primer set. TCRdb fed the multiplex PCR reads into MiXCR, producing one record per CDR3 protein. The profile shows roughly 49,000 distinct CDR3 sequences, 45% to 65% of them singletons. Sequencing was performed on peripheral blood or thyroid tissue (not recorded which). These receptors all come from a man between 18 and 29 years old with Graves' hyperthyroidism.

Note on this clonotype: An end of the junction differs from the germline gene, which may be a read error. The CDR3 region has the DNA TGTGCCAGCAGCTTGGCAGAAGGGGCCTATGGCTACACCTTC. It specifies CASSLAEGAYGYTF. This chain joins TRBV5-1 and TRBJ1-2, with D perhaps matching TRBD1 (5 bases). The CDR3 is 14 amino acids. Germline V gene data show CDR1 as SGHRS and CDR2 as YFSETQ.

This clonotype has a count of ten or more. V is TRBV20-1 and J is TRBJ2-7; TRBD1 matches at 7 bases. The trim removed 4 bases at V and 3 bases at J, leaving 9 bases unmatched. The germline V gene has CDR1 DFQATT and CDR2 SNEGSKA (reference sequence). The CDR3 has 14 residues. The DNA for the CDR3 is TGCAGTGCTAAAAAGCGGACAGGCCACTACGAGCAGTACTTC. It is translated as CSAKKRTGHYEQYF.

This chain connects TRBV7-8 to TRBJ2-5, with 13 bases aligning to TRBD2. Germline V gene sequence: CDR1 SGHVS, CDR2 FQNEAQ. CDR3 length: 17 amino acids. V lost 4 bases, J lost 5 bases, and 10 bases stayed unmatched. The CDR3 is CASSWSGVTSGRETQYF. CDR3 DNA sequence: TGTGCCAGCAGCTGGTCGGGCGTGACTAGCGGGAGGGAGACCCAGTACTTC.